The source of this TCR beta chain is a study of beta chain features in type 1 diabetes. What was sequenced were expressed TCRB transcripts, since all of the isolated RNA had been reverse transcribed. Naive, central memory and regulatory T cell samples came to a mean of roughly 4 million reads. This table comes from immunoSEQ multiplex PCR, and its TCRdb copy is limited to in-frame clones, with some not included. The repertoire consists of 350,000 to 450,000 clones, with about 15% occurring once and the leading ten covering approximately 0.019%. Study-level results: The similarity of naive, central memory and Treg TCRB repertoires appeared greater among patients than among healthy donors. A PCR bias possibly favoring shorter templates would apply equally to patients and controls.

With regard to this clone: The antigen remains unidentified. Other nucleotide sequences from this sample produce the same CDR3.

Cell sorting via CD45RO/CCR7/CD25/CD127/CD95/CD27 was performed to obtain CD4+ naive, central memory, regulatory and stem cell-like memory cells. Trimming shortened V by 6 bases and J by 1 base, and 9 bases separated the two germline ends. Germline assignment: CDR1 SEHNR and CDR2 FQNEAQ (reference sequence). CDR3 length: 13 amino acids. Input material: naive CD4+ T cells from blood. The clonotype was recovered from a young woman in good health. V gene TRBV7-9 combines with J gene TRBJ1-1, with D perhaps TRBD1 (5 bases). CDR3 sequence (DNA): TGTGCCAGCAGTTTACAGGAGAACACTGAAGCTTTCTTT. It translates to CASSLQENTEAFF.